The rows below give T cell receptor beta chains drawn from one sample of a study of cytomegalovirus exposure and HLA in healthy donors. The data were produced by immunoSEQ multiplex PCR, yet TCRdb's version contains in-frame clones alone and is incomplete. The sample lists about 200,000 clones, 75% to 90% occurring once. The specimen was PBMCs. The receptors originated from a woman in her forties or fifties in good health and CMV-seropositive. The CDR3 runs from the conserved cysteine through the conserved F or W. The order of the fields is V gene, J gene, clone size, D gene, CDR3 protein, CDR3 DNA. The D gene is left open where the match is weak. Only some rows state a clone size, as once, few, many or a class for expanded clones.

>TRBV6-5|TRBJ1-3|few|TRBD1
CAIHRGSSSGNTIYF
TGTGCCATTCACAGGGGGTCGAGCTCTGGAAACACCATATATTTT
>TRBV2|TRBJ2-7|few|TRBD2
CASSEGGLAAYEQYF
TGTGCCAGCAGTGAAGGAGGGCTAGCGGCCTACGAGCAGTACTTC
>TRBV7-8|TRBJ2-1|-|-
CASSLARAGMFRNEQFF
TGTGCCAGCAGCTTAGCTCGGGCGGGAATGTTTAGGAATGAGCAGTTCTTC
>TRBV18|TRBJ1-1|-|-
CASSPPNNAVEAFF
TGTGCCAGCTCACCACCTAACAATGCGGTAGAAGCTTTCTTT
>TRBV29-1|TRBJ1-2|-|TRBD1
CSARTGGDYGYTF
TGCAGCGCCCGGACAGGGGGCGACTATGGCTACACCTTC
>TRBV7-2|TRBJ2-5|once|TRBD2
CASSPTSGGPETQYF
TGTGCCAGCAGCCCAACTAGCGGGGGGCCGGAGACCCAGTACTTC
>TRBV19|TRBJ2-5|-|-
CASTGRTGTFQETQYF
TGTGCCAGTACCGGGAGGACAGGGACGTTTCAAGAGACCCAGTACTTC
>TRBV7-6|TRBJ1-1|-|-
CASSLAEHTEAFF
TGTGCCAGCAGCTTAGCGGAGCACACTGAAGCTTTCTTT
>TRBV9|TRBJ2-6|-|-
CASSVLGSGANGLTF
TGTGCCAGCAGCGTATTAGGATCTGGGGCCAACGGCCTGACTTTC
>TRBV6-6|TRBJ2-2|few|-
CASSYSTEINTGELFF
TGTGCCAGCAGTTACTCGACAGAAATCAACACCGGGGAGCTGTTTTTT
>TRBV1|TRBJ2-5|-|-
CTSAMELGTKKETQYF
TGCACCAGCGCGATGGAGCTAGGGACAAAAAAAGAGACCCAGTACTTC
>TRBV7-3|TRBJ1-2|-|-
CASSRGPGGLVSGYTF
TGTGCCAGCAGCCGTGGGCCCGGGGGACTCGTCTCTGGCTACACCTTC
>TRBV19|TRBJ1-2|-|TRBD1
CASSPGDRGHYGYTF
TGTGCCAGTAGCCCGGGGGACAGGGGGCACTATGGCTACACCTTC
>TRBV7-9|TRBJ2-6|-|-
CASSLGAVSGANVLTF
TGTGCCAGCAGCTTAGGGGCCGTCTCTGGGGCCAACGTCCTGACTTTC
>TRBV9|TRBJ2-1|-|-
CASSSEGWTDYNEQFF
TGTGCCAGCAGCTCAGAGGGGTGGACAGATTACAATGAGCAGTTCTTC